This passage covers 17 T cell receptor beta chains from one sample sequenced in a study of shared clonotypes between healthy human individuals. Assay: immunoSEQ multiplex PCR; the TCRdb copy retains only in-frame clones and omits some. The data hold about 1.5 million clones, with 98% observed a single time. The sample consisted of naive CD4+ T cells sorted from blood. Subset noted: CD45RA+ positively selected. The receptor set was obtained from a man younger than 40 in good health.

DNA of the CDR3: TGTGCCAGCAGCTTAGTACTAGCGGGAGTCACCGGGGAGCTGTTTTTT. Its translation: CASSLVLAGVTGELFF. This rearrangement joins TRBV11-2 to TRBJ2-2; the match to TRBD2 covers 11 bases. After removal of 1 base from V and 4 bases from J, the junction contained 2 bases not matched to a gene. The CDR3 sequence is 16 residues long. CDR1 and CDR2 (germline): SGHAT, FQNNGV.

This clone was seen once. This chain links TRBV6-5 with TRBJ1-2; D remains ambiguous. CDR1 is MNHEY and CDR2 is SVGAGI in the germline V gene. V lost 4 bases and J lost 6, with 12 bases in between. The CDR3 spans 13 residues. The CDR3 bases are TGTGCCAGCAGTTTAAGGGTTGTCGATGGCTACACCTTC. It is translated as CASSLRVVDGYTF.

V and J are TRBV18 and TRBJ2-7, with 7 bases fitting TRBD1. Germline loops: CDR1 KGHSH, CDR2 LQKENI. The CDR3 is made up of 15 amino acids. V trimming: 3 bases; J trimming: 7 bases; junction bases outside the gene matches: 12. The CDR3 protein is CASSPSGTDLFEQYF. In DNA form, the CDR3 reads TGTGCCAGCTCACCCTCCGGGACAGATCTTTTTGAGCAGTACTTC.

As DNA, the CDR3 is TGTGCCAGCAGCGTAAACGGGAGGGCGGGATACGAGCAGTACTTC. It yields the protein CASSVNGRAGYEQYF. The chain combines TRBV9 with TRBJ2-7; 8 bases line up with TRBD2. The CDR3 is 15 amino acids. V shed 1 base, J shed 4 bases, and the junction held 7 bases outside the gene matches. Germline V gene data show CDR1 as SGDLS and CDR2 as YYNGEE.

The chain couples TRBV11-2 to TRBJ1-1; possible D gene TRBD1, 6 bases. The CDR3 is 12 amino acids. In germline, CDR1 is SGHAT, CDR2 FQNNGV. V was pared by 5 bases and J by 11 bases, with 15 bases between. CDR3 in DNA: TGTGCCAGCAGCCCCGTGGGGGGCCGGGCTTTCTTT. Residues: CASSPVGGRAFF.

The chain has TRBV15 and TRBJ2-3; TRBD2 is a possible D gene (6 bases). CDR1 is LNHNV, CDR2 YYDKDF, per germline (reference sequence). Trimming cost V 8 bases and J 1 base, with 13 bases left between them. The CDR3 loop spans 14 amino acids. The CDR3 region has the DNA TGTGCCACCTACTCTCCGGGGGGCACAGATACGCAGTATTTT. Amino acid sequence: CATYSPGGTDTQYF.

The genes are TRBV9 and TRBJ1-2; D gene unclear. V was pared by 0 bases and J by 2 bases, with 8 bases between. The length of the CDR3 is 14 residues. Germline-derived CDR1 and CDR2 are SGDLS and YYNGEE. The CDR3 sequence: CASSVEKGNYGYTF. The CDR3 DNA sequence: TGTGCCAGCAGCGTAGAGAAGGGAAACTATGGCTACACCTTC.

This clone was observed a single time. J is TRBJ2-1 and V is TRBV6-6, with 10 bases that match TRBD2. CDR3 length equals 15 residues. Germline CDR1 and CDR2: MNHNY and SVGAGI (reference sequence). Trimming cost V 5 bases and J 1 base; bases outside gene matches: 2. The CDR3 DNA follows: TGTGCCAGCAGTCTAGCGGGAGCATCCTACAATGAGCAGTTCTTC. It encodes CASSLAGASYNEQFF.

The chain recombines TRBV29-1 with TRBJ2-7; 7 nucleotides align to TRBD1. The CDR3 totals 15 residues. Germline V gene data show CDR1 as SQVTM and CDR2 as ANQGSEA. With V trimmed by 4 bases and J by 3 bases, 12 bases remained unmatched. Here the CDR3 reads CSVAPRRTGLYEQYF. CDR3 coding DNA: TGCAGCGTTGCACCACGGAGGACAGGCCTCTACGAGCAGTACTTC.

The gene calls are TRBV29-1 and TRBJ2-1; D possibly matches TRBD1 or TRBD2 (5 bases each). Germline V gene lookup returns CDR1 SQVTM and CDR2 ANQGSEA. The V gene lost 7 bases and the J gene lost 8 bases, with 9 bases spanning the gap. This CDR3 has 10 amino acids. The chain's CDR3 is CSGGSDEQFF. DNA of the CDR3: TGCAGCGGGGGGTCGGATGAGCAGTTCTTC.

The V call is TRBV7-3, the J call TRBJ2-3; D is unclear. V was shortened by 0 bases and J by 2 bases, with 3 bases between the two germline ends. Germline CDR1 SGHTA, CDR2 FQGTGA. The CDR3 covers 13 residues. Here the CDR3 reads CASSLTTTDTQYF. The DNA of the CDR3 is TGTGCCAGCAGCTTAACGACCACAGATACGCAGTATTTT.

This CDR3 is CASSGSGRDYEQYF. DNA for the CDR3: TGTGCCAGCAGCGGGAGCGGGAGGGATTACGAGCAGTACTTC. The genes are TRBV28 and TRBJ2-7, with 10 bases matching TRBD2. There are 14 residues in the CDR3. Germline CDR1 and CDR2: MDHEN and SYDVKM. Trimming removed 6 bases from V and 4 bases from J; junction bases left unmatched: 6.

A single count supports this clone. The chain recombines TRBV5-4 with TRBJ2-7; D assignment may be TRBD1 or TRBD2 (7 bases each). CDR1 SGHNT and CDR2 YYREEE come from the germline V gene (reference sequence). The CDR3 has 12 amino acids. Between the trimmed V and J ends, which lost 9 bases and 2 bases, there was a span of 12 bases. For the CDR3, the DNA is TGTGCCACCCAGGGGGGGCCCTACGAGCAGTACTTC. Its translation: CATQGGPYEQYF.

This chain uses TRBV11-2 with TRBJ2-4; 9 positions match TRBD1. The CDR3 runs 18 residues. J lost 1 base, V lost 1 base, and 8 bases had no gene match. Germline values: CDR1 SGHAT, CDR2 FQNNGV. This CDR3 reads CASSLGGQGGKAKNIQYF. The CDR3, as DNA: TGTGCCAGCAGCTTAGGGGGACAGGGTGGCAAGGCCAAAAACATTCAGTACTTC.

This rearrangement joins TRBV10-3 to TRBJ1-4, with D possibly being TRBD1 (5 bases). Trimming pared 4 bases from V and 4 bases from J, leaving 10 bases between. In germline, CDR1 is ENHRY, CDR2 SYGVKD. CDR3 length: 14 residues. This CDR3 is CAISASRDNEKLFF. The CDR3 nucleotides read TGTGCCATCAGTGCTAGCAGGGATAATGAAAAACTGTTTTTT.

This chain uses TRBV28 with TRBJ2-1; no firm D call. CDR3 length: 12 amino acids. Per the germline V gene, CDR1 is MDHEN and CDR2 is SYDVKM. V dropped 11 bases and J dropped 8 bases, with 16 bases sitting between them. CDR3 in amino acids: CAAAPPSDEQFF. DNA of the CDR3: TGTGCCGCGGCTCCACCAAGCGATGAGCAGTTCTTC. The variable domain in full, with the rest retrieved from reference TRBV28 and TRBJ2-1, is DVKVTQSSRYLVKRTGEKVFLECVQDMDHENMFWYRQDPGLGLRLIYFSYDVKMKEKGDIPEGYSVSREKKERFSLILESASTNQTSMYLCAAAPPSDEQFFGPGTRLTVL.

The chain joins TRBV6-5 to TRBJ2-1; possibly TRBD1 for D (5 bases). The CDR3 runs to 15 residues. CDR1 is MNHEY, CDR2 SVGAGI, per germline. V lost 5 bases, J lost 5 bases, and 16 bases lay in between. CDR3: CASSTRQKQDNEQFF. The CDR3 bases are TGTGCCAGCAGTACTCGACAAAAACAGGACAATGAGCAGTTCTTC.